This T cell receptor (beta chain) was observed in a study of T-cell reconstitution after alpha-beta-depleted transplantation in children. This clonotype has just a few counts. TCRbeta library preparation incorporated unique molecular identifiers. TCRdb re-called the PCR reads with MiXCR, one entry per CDR3 protein. The profile shows about 640,000 distinct CDR3 sequences, approximately 16% of them singletons. The CDR3 extends over 17 amino acids. Germline CDR1 and CDR2: SGHRS and YFSETQ. V was pared by 0 bases and J by 0 bases, with 6 bases of the junction left unmatched. The chain is built from TRBV5-1 and TRBJ1-1; 9 bases map to TRBD1. The TCR sequence derives from a human donor who donated a stem cell graft to a child with acute myeloid leukemia. This material consisted of PBMCs from the stem cell graft donor, taken from the stem cell graft. Here the CDR3 reads CASSLDRGHGMNTEAFF. The CDR3 nucleotides are TGCGCCAGCAGCTTGGACAGGGGGCATGGAATGAACACTGAAGCTTTCTTT.